The T cell receptor (beta chain) described here comes from a study of blood T cell repertoires in COVID-19. Background on the study: Specimens from acute and convalescent COVID-19 originated in the United States, Italy and Spain. PBMCs, B-cell-depleted T cells, or T cells were the source of the cDNA or gDNA that made up the material.

In the original processing: Using reference gene primer amplification, nucleated cell counts were estimated. The assay was immunoSEQ multiplex PCR, and TCRdb's table has in-frame clones only and misses some. The V and J calls and clone size were taken over from that table, and D and trimming were inferred from the DNA. The sample shows fewer than 130,000 clones, roughly 82% of them seen only once. The CDR3 runs to 13 residues. V lost 3 bases to trimming and J lost 1 base, with 6 bases between them. Germline loops: CDR1 SGHTA, CDR2 FQGNSA. The chain links TRBV7-2 to TRBJ1-2; D might be TRBD1 (6 bases). Material for sequencing was peripheral blood. The source of this sequence is an older woman with acute or convalescent COVID-19. The CDR3 loop is CASSLDSNYGYTF. The CDR3 DNA follows: TGTGCCAGCAGCTTGGACAGTAACTATGGCTACACCTTC. The whole variable domain, remainder taken from reference TRBV7-2 and TRBJ1-2, is GAGVSQSPSNKVTEKGKDVELRCDPISGHTALYWYRQSLGQGLEFLIYFQGNSAPDKSGLPSDRFSAERTGGSVSTLTIQRTQQEDSAVYLCASSLDSNYGYTFGSGTRLTVV.